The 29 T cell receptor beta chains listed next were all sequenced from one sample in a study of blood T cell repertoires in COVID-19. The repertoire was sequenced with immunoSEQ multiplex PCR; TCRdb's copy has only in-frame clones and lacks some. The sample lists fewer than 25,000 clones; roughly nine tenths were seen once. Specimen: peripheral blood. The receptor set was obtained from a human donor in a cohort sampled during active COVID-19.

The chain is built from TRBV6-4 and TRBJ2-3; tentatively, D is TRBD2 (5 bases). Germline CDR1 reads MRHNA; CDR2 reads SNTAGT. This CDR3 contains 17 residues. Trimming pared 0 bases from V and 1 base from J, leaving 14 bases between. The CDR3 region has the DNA TGTGCCAGCAGTGACTCATGGACCAACGGGGGCACAGATACGCAGTATTTT. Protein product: CASSDSWTNGGTDTQYF.

CDR3 nucleotide sequence: TGCAGTGCTAGTATGGACAGGGGTCGGAGTCAGCCCCAGCATTTT. As protein: CSASMDRGRSQPQHF. The rearrangement uses TRBV20-1 and TRBJ1-5; 9 positions agree with TRBD1. The CDR3 contains 15 residues. Unmatched junction bases numbered 9, after V lost 3 bases and J lost 6 bases. Germline-derived CDR1 and CDR2 are DFQATT and SNEGSKA (reference sequence).

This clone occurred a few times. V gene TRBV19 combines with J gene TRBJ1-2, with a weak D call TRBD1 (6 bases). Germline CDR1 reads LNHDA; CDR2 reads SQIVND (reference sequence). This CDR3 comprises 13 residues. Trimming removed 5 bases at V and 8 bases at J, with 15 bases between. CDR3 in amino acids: CASSENRVQGYTF. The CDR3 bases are TGTGCCAGTAGTGAAAACAGGGTACAGGGCTACACCTTC.

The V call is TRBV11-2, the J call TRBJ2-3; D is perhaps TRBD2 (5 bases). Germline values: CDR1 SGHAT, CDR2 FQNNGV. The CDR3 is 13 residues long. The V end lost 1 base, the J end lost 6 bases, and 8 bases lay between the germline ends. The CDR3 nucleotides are TGTGCCAGCAGCTTAGGGGAGTGGGATACGCAGTATTTT. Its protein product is CASSLGEWDTQYF.

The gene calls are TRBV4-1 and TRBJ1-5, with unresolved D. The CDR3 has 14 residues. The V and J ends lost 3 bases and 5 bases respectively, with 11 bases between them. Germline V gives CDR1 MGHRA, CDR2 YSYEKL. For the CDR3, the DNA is TGCGCCAGCAGCCAGGAGATCTATTATCAGCCCCAGCATTTT. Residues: CASSQEIYYQPQHF.

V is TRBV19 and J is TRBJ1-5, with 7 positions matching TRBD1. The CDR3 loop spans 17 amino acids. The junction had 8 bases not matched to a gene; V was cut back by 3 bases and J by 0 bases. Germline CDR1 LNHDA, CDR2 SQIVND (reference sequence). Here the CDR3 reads CASSIRDSRFSNQPQHF. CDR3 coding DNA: TGTGCCAGTAGTATTCGGGACAGTCGGTTTAGCAATCAGCCCCAGCATTTT.

The DNA of the CDR3 is TGCAGCGTTGCTGACTCGAGCCTAAGAGATACGCAGTATTTT. It yields the protein CSVADSSLRDTQYF. This chain joins TRBV29-1 and TRBJ2-3; D not resolved. The CDR3 contains 14 residues. The ends were cut back, 4 bases at V and 5 bases at J, with 16 bases in the middle. CDR1 is SQVTM and CDR2 is ANQGSEA in the germline V gene.

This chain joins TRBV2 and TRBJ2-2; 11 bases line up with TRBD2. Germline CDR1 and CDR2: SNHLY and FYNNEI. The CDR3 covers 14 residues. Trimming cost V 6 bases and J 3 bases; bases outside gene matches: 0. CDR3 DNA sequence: TGTGCCAGCAGGGGACTAGCGGACACCGGGGAGCTGTTTTTT. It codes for CASRGLADTGELFF.

CDR3 bases: TGCGCCAGCAGCTTGACTCCAACCTACGAGCAGTACTTC. It specifies CASSLTPTYEQYF. This chain uses TRBV5-1 with TRBJ2-7; D gene ambiguous. V lost 1 base, J lost 2 bases, and 7 bases lay in between. The V gene's germline CDR1 is SGHRS and CDR2 YFSETQ. The CDR3 totals 13 residues.

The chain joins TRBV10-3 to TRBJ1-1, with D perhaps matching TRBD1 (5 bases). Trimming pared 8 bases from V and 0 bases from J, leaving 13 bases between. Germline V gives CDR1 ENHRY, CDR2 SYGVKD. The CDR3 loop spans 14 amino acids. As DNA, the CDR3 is TGTGCCATCTTCGACAGCGCAATGAACACTGAAGCTTTCTTT. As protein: CAIFDSAMNTEAFF.

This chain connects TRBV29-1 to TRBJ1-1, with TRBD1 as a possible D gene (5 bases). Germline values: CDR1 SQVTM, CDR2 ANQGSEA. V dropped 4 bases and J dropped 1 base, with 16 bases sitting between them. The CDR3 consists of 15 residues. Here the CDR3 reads CSVVGIGGTNTEAFF. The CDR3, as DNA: TGCAGCGTTGTAGGAATCGGGGGGACGAACACTGAAGCTTTCTTT.

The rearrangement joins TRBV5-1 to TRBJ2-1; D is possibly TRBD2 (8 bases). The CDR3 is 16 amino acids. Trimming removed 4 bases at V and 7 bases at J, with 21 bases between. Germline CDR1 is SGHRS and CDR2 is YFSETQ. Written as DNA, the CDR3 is TGCGCCAGCAGCAGATACAGGGGCGGGGGGAGTAATGAGCAGTTCTTC. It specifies CASSRYRGGGSNEQFF.

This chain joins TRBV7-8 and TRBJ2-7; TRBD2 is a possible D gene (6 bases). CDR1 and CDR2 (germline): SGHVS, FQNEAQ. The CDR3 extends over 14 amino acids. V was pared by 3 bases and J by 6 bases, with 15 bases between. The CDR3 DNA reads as TGTGCCAGCAGCTTGGAGGGCGCCCTTGGCGAGCAGTACTTC. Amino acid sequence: CASSLEGALGEQYF. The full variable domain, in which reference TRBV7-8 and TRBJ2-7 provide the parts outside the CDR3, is GAGVSQSPRYKVAKRGQDVALRCDPISGHVSLFWYQQALGQGPEFLTYFQNEAQLDKSGLPSDRFFAERPEGSVSTLKIQRTQQEDSAVYLCASSLEGALGEQYFGPGTRLTVT.

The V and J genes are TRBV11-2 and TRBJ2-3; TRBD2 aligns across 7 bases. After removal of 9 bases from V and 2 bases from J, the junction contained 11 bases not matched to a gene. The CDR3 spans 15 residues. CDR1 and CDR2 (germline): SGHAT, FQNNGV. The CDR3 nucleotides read TGTGCCAGTATCTCTATGGGGGGGACCACAGATACGCAGTATTTT. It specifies CASISMGGTTDTQYF.

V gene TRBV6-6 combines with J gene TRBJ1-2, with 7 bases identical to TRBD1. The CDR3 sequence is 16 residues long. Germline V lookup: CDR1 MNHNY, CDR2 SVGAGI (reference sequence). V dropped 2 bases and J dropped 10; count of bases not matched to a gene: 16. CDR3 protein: CASSYPGQRKFIIYTF. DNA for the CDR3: TGTGCCAGCAGTTACCCGGGACAGCGGAAGTTTATAATCTACACCTTC.

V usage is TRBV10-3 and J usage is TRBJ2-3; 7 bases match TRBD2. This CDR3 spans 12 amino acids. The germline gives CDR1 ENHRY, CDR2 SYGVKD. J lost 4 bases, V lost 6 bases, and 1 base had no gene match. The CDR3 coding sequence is TGTGCCATCAGCACTAGCGCAGATACGCAGTATTTT. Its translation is CAISTSADTQYF.

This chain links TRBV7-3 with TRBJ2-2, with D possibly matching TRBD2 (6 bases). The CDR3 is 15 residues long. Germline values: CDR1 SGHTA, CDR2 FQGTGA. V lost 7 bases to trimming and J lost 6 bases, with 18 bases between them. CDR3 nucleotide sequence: TGTGCCAGCACAATTGGGGCGGGAACCTCCGGGGAGCTGTTTTTT. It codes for CASTIGAGTSGELFF.

In DNA, the CDR3 is TGTGCCACCGGGACAGGGTTCACCGGGGAGCTGTTTTTT. Amino acid sequence: CATGTGFTGELFF. The V call is TRBV12-3 or TRBV12-4, the J call TRBJ2-2, with 9 nucleotides matching TRBD1. Trimming took 10 bases from V and 4 from J; bases not matched to a gene: 4. The CDR3 sequence is 13 residues long.

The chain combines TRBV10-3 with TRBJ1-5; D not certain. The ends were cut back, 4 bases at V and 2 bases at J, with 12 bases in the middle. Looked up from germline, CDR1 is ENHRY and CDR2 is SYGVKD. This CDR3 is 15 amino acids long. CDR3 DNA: TGTGCCATCAGTGCCACCGGGGATGGCAATCAGCCCCAGCATTTT. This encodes CAISATGDGNQPQHF.

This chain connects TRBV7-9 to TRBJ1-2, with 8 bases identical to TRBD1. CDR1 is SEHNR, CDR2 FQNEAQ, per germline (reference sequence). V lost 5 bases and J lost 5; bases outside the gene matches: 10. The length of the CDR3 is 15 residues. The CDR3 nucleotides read TGTGCCAGCAGCGCCGGACAGGGCATTCGGTATGGCTACACCTTC. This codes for CASSAGQGIRYGYTF. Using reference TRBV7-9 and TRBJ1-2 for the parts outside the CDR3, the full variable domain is DTGVSQNPRHKITKRGQNVTFRCDPISEHNRLYWYRQTLGQGPEFLTYFQNEAQLEKSRLLSDRFSAERPKGSFSTLEIQRTEQGDSAMYLCASSAGQGIRYGYTFGSGTRLTVV.

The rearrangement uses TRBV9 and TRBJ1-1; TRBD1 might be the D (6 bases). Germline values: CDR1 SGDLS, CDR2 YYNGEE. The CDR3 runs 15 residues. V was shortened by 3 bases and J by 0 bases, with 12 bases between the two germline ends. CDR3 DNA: TGTGCCAGCAGCGCAGGGGCGACGGTGAACACTGAAGCTTTCTTT. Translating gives CASSAGATVNTEAFF.

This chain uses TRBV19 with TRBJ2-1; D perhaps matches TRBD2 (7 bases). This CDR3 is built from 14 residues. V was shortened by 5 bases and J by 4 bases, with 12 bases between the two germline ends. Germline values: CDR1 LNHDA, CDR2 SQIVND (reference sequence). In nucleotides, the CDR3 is TGTGCCAGTAGTGGGGGGGCCCCATACAATGAGCAGTTCTTC. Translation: CASSGGAPYNEQFF.

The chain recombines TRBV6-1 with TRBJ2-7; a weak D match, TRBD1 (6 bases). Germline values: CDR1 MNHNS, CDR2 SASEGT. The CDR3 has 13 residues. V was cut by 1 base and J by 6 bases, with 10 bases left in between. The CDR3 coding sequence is TGTGCCAGCAGTGAAGTCACAGGGAGCGAGCAGTACTTC. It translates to CASSEVTGSEQYF.

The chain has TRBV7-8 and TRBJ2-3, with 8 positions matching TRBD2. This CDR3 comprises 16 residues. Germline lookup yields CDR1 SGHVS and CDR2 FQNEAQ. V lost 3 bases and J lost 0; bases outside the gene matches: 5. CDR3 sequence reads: CASSFTGGGSTDTQYF. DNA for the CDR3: TGTGCCAGCAGCTTTACAGGCGGGGGGAGCACAGATACGCAGTATTTT.

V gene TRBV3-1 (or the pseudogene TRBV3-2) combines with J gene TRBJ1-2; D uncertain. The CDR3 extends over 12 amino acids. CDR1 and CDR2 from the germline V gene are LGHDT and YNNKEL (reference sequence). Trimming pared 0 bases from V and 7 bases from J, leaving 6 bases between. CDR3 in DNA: TGTGCCAGCAGCCAAGAACCCGGTGGCTACACCTTC. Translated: CASSQEPGGYTF.

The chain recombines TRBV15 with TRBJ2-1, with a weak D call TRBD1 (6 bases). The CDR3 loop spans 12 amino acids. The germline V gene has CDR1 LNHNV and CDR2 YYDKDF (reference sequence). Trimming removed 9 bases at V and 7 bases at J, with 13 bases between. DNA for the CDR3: TGTGCCACGGCTCGAAGGGGGAATGAGCAGTTCTTC. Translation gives CATARRGNEQFF.

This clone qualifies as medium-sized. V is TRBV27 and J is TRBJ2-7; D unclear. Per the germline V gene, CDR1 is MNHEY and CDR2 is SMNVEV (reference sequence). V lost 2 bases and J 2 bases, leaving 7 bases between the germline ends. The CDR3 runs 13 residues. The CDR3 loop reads CASSLAQTYEQYF. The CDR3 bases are TGTGCCAGCAGTTTAGCACAGACCTACGAGCAGTACTTC.

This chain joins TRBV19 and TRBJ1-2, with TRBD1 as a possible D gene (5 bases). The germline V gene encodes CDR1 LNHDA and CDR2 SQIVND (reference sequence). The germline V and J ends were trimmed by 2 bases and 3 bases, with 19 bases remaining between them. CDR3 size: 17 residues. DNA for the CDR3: TGTGCCAGTAGTATACCCACCCTGGCAGGGCGAGACTATGGCTACACCTTC. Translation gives CASSIPTLAGRDYGYTF. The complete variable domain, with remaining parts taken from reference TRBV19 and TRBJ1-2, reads DGGITQSPKYLFRKEGQNVTLSCEQNLNHDAMYWYRQDPGQGLRLIYYSQIVNDFQKGDIAEGYSVSREKKESFPLTVTSAQKNPTAFYLCASSIPTLAGRDYGYTFGSGTRLTVV.

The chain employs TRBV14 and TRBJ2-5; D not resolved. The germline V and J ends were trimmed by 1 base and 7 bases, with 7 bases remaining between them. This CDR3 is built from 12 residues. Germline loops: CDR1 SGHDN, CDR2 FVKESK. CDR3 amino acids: CASSQVSWTQYF. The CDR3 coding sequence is TGTGCCAGCAGCCAAGTCTCGTGGACCCAGTACTTC.